Included here is one TCR beta chain sequence, with context. CDR1 is MDHEN, CDR2 SYDVKM, per germline. This CDR3 spans 16 amino acids. J gave up 1 base and V 6 bases, and 11 bases lay outside the gene matches. The source of the sample is a study of T cell clones after liver transplantation. Study background: A pre-transplant mixed lymphocyte reaction with TCRbeta sequencing defined graft-donor-reactive clones followed in post-transplant blood.

Sequenced by immunoSEQ multiplex PCR; TCRdb stores in-frame clones only, minus some. The repertoire holds under 85,000 clones, with under 90% as singletons. This TCR was sampled from a human patient who received a liver transplant. The T cells may come from the graft donor. The chain couples TRBV28 to TRBJ2-7; 8 nucleotides align to TRBD2. Sequencing was performed on CD4+ T cells from blood, taken 12 months after liver transplant. The CDR3 sequence is CASSRPPTSGSYEQYF. The CDR3 DNA is TGTGCCAGCAGCCGACCTCCTACTAGCGGTTCCTACGAGCAGTACTTC.